The 10 T cell receptor beta chains below all came from one sample that was sequenced in a study of vaccination and CD4 T cells after COVID-19. Indicated treatment: roughly 10-day PBMC culture with coronavirus spike peptide pools or control peptides (ViraFEST assay). Sequence data for DNA of cultured CD4+ T cells were generated by the Oncomine TCR Beta short-read assay. TCRdb reprocessed the PCR reads with MiXCR, giving one entry per CDR3 protein. Of roughly 12,000 distinct CDR3 sequences in the sample, roughly 60% were seen once. These receptors have no identified antigens. Sequenced material: CD4+ T cells from blood, cultured in vitro, taken before SARS-CoV-2 vaccination. The receptor source for this set is a human donor who had recovered from COVID-19.

This sequence joins TRBV6-2 or TRBV6-3 and TRBJ2-1; 10 bases fit TRBD1. Germline V CDR1 and CDR2: MNHEY, SVGEGT. Trimming removed 5 bases from V and 10 bases from J; junction bases left unmatched: 11. The CDR3 extends over 15 amino acids. CDR3 sequence (DNA): TGTGCCAGCAGTCTCGGGACAGGGGCCGGCTTGGAGCAGTTCTTC. As protein: CASSLGTGAGLEQFF.

The genes are TRBV20-1 and TRBJ1-2; 7 bases match TRBD1. The germline gives CDR1 DFQATT, CDR2 SNEGSKA (reference sequence). The ends lost 3 bases at V and 0 bases at J; junction bases unmatched: 7. The CDR3 has 15 residues. As DNA, the CDR3 is TGCAGTGCTAGCGAGGGGGCGAGGTCTAACTATGGCTACACCTTC. Translating gives CSASEGARSNYGYTF.

This chain uses TRBV7-8 with TRBJ1-3, with TRBD1 as a possible D gene (5 bases). Looked up from germline, CDR1 is SGHVS and CDR2 is FQNEAQ. The V and J ends lost 0 bases and 4 bases respectively, with 16 bases between them. The CDR3 runs 17 residues. The CDR3 loop reads CASSLARGGSGGNTIYF. CDR3 coding DNA: TGTGCCAGCAGCTTAGCCCGTGGGGGGTCTGGAGGAAACACCATATATTTT.

The chain links TRBV5-1 to TRBJ1-2; D call uncertain. CDR1 is SGHRS and CDR2 is YFSETQ in the germline V gene. The CDR3 has 12 amino acids. V lost 2 bases to trimming and J lost 6 bases, with 8 bases between them. The DNA for the CDR3 is TGCGCCAGCAGCTTTTCCGGGCATGGCTACACCTTC. It encodes CASSFSGHGYTF.

The V and J genes are TRBV19 and TRBJ1-1; a possible D gene is TRBD1 (5 bases). CDR3 length: 11 residues. CDR1 is LNHDA, CDR2 SQIVND, per germline (reference sequence). V lost 7 bases, J lost 6 bases, and 9 bases lay in between. CDR3 protein: CASMGLAEAFF. Written as DNA, the CDR3 is TGTGCCAGTATGGGGCTAGCTGAAGCTTTCTTT.

The rearrangement joins TRBV18 to TRBJ1-1; 7 bases are a match to TRBD1. This CDR3 is 14 amino acids long. V lost 6 bases to trimming and J lost 1 base; unmatched junction nucleotides: 5. The V gene's germline CDR1 is KGHSH and CDR2 LQKENI. The CDR3 protein is CASSLRQGNTEAFF. The DNA of the CDR3 is TGTGCCAGCTCCCTACGACAGGGGAACACTGAAGCTTTCTTT. Together with reference TRBV18 and TRBJ1-1, the CDR3 gives the full variable domain: NAGVMQNPRHLVRRRGQEARLRCSPMKGHSHVYWYRQLPEEGLKFMVYLQKENIIDESGMPKERFSAEFPKEGPSILRIQQVVRGDSAAYFCASSLRQGNTEAFFGQGTRLTVV.

The rearrangement uses TRBV6-1 and TRBJ2-1; D is unresolved. Germline V CDR1 and CDR2: MNHNS, SASEGT. V lost 3 bases, J lost 4 bases, and 4 bases lay in between. There are 12 residues in the CDR3. DNA for the CDR3: TGTGCCAGCAGTGAGAGTTACAATGAGCAGTTCTTC. Amino acid sequence: CASSESYNEQFF.

The chain links TRBV20-1 to TRBJ2-5; no clear D. The germline V gene has CDR1 DFQATT and CDR2 SNEGSKA (reference sequence). Deletions cut 0 bases from V and 1 base from J, with 9 bases between. There are 14 residues in the CDR3. The CDR3 DNA reads TGCAGTGCTAGAGACCTAGGATTCCAAGAGACCCAGTACTTC. Protein: CSARDLGFQETQYF.

The genes are TRBV5-4 and TRBJ2-7, with D perhaps assigned TRBD1 or TRBD2 (5 bases each). With 4 bases removed from V and 6 bases from J, the gap between germline ends came to 20 bases. The CDR3 loop spans 15 amino acids. Germline loops: CDR1 SGHNT, CDR2 YYREEE (reference sequence). CDR3 coding DNA: TGTGCCAGCAGCCCGGGTGTAGTCAGGGCGGGCGAGCAGTACTTC. Amino acid sequence: CASSPGVVRAGEQYF. Full variable domain (missing parts from reference TRBV5-4 and TRBJ2-7): ETGVTQSPTHLIKTRGQQVTLRCSSQSGHNTVSWYQQALGQGPQFIFQYYREEENGRGNFPPRFSGLQFPNYSSELNVNALELDDSALYLCASSPGVVRAGEQYFGPGTRLTVT.

The rearrangement joins TRBV7-2 to TRBJ1-2, with unresolved D. V was trimmed by 8 bases and J by 7 bases, leaving 14 bases between them. Per germline, CDR1 SGHTA and CDR2 FQGNSA. This CDR3 has 12 residues. CDR3 amino acids: CASVGLIGGYTF. DNA for the CDR3: TGTGCCAGCGTCGGATTGATCGGTGGCTACACCTTC.